This T cell receptor beta chain was recovered during a study of neurological immune-mediated disorders. Whole-study results and caveats: None of the CDR3 amino acid sequences of expanded clones were shared across subjects, and this suggested private repertoires in all groups.

The sample holds many counts of this clonotype. The antigen remains unidentified. 5'RACE with 10-nucleotide random UMIs produced the cDNA. From the 5' RACE reads, TCRdb called clonotypes with MiXCR, one entry per CDR3 protein. The sample shows some 87,000 distinct CDR3 sequences, 5% to 6.5% of them seen only once. The CDR3 sequence is 14 residues long. Germline-derived CDR1 and CDR2 are SGHNT and YENEEA. Trimming took 6 bases from V and 6 from J; bases not matched to a gene: 9. Time point in this sample: longitudinal time-point 2. 2 million PBMCs stored at -80 C were the source of the unsorted libraries.

The chain combines TRBV11-3 with TRBJ2-7; TRBD1 aligns across 9 bases. Sequencing was performed on PBMCs. This TCR came from a woman aged 55 to 70 with multiple sclerosis. CDR3 coding DNA: TGTGCCAGCAGTTCGGGACAGGGAGATACCGAGCAGTACTTC. This sequence encodes CASSSGQGDTEQYF.